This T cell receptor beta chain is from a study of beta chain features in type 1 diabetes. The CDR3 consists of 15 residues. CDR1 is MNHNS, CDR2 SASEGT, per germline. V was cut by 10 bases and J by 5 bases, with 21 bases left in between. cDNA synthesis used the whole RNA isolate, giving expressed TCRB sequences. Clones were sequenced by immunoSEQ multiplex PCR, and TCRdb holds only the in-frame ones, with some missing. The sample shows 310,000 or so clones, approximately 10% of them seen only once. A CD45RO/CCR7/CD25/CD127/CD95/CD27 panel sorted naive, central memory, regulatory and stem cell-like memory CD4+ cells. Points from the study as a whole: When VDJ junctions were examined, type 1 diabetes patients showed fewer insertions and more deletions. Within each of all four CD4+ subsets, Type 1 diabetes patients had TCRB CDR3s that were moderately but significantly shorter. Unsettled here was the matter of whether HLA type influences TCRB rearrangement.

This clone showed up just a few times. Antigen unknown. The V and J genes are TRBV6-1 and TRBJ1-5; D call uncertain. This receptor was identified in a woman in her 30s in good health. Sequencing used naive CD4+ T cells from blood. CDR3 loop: CATWEAPRDHQPQHF. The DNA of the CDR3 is TGTGCCACCTGGGAGGCGCCCCGCGATCATCAGCCCCAGCATTTT.